The rows below give T cell receptor beta chains drawn from one sample of a study of CD8 T cells in ankylosing spondylitis. Each CDR3 protein gets one entry after TCRdb re-called the 5' RACE reads with MiXCR. The sample shows hundreds of thousands of distinct CDR3 sequences, 26% of them seen only once. Sequenced input: blood, either unsorted or a sorted T cell fraction (not recorded which). The receptors stem from a male donor with ankylosing spondylitis. The conserved cysteine and the conserved F or W are not part of the CDR3 here. The order of the fields is J gene, clone size, V gene, CDR3 protein. Where a row states a size, it is once, few, many or the class of an expanded clone; other rows omit it.

TRBJ1-1 . TRBV5-1 ASAPLTGFSNTEAF
TRBJ2-2 . TRBV12-3/TRBV12-4 ASRKGTGGTGELF
TRBJ2-1 few TRBV11-2 ASSFSGTYGNEQF
TRBJ2-7 few TRBV15 ATSRGRTGPYEQY
TRBJ2-1 . TRBV6-1 ASSEVPGIEQF
TRBJ2-1 . TRBV3-1 ACSQDWRGSDRQF
TRBJ2-7 . TRBV2 ASSERLGANYEQY
TRBJ1-2 . TRBV7-2 ASSFVGTGADGYT
TRBJ1-5 many TRBV7-8 ASSSRTGNSNQPQH
TRBJ2-1 once TRBV5-1 ASSLGGLQTSGDEQF
TRBJ1-1 . TRBV30 AWSVGLRNTEAF
TRBJ2-1 few TRBV3-1 ASSQSTPGRKAGLDEQF
TRBJ1-1 . TRBV29-1 SVESGLEYL
TRBJ2-4 . TRBV5-1 ASSSVISGTNIQY
TRBJ1-1 few TRBV28 ASRPTDGRNTEAF
TRBJ1-2 . TRBV20-1 SARGPVNGYGYT
TRBJ2-4 once TRBV4-1 ASSQGDKNIQY
TRBJ1-4 . TRBV7-9 ASSRTQEKLF
TRBJ2-2 many TRBV5-1 ASSSGQTNTGELF
TRBJ1-4 few TRBV4-1 ASTRGQGSEKLF
TRBJ1-2 . TRBV29-1 SGRQGHYGYT
TRBJ2-1 few TRBV6-4 ASSDSSGSRNEQF
TRBJ1-4 . TRBV6-6 ASSSAGEKLF
TRBJ1-4 few TRBV6-4 ASSAFHATNEKLF
TRBJ1-1 few TRBV18 ASSPVGGTEAF
TRBJ2-5 many TRBV5-1 ASSLAGQQETQY
TRBJ2-3 . TRBV12-3/TRBV12-4 ASSKGLAGGSTDTQY
TRBJ2-7 . TRBV12-3/TRBV12-4 ASSPLGQTYEQY
TRBJ2-2 few TRBV11-2 ASSSGQANTGELF
TRBJ2-4 medium-sized TRBV12-3/TRBV12-4 ASSLTSGKNIQY
TRBJ2-1 few TRBV11-2 ASSLDQGIASSYNEQF
TRBJ2-7 few TRBV12-3/TRBV12-4 ASSLFYEQY
TRBJ2-2 . TRBV3-1 ASSYPGRDTGELF
TRBJ2-3 . TRBV5-1 ASSLVDEYTQY
TRBJ1-4 . TRBV20-1 SAMTGGSDEKLF
TRBJ1-2 once TRBV5-1 ASSSPQQGYYGYT
TRBJ2-7 . TRBV20-1 SADRRGGPEQY